This entry is about one TCR beta chain. What it binds is unknown. The data were taken from a study of T cell responses to AZD1222 COVID-19 vaccine. Study-wide background: Second-dose timings of about 4 or about 12 weeks were pooled. Notes on the study in general: Donors were mostly white British, more females; clonal diversity possibly underestimated. Spike-specific TCR breadth and depth rose after two AZD1222 doses.

Germline CDR1 reads SGHNT; CDR2 reads YENEEA. Trimming cost V 5 bases and J 12 bases; bases outside gene matches: 5. The length of the CDR3 is 12 residues. Using immunoSEQ multiplex PCR, the repertoire was profiled, and TCRdb retains in-frame clones only, with some absent. Of about 92,000 clones detected, about 90% appear once; the ten largest clones hold around 6.8%. Sequencing was performed on peripheral blood, taken on day 0 of AZD1222 vaccination. The sequence derives from an adult in good health. V gene TRBV11-3 combines with J gene TRBJ2-1; TRBD2 matches 9 bases. The CDR3 here is CASSEQRGVQFF. In nucleotides, the CDR3 is TGTGCCAGCAGCGAACAGCGGGGGGTGCAGTTCTTC.